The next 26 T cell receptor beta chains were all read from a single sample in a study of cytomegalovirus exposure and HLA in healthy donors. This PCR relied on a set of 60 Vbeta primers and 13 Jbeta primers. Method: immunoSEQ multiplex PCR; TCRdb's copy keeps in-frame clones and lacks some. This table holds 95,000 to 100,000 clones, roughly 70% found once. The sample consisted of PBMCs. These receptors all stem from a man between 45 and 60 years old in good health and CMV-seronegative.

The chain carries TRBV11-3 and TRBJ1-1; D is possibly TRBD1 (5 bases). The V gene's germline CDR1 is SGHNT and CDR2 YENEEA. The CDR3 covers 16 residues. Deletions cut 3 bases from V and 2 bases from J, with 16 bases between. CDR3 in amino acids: CASSLRTTAANTEAFF. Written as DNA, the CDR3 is TGTGCCAGCAGCTTGAGAACGACAGCTGCTAACACTGAAGCTTTCTTT.

Here the CDR3 reads CASSLAAPAGVGSYNEQFF. The DNA for the CDR3 is TGTGCCAGCAGCTTAGCGGCCCCAGCGGGAGTCGGCTCCTACAATGAGCAGTTCTTC. V usage is TRBV7-6 and J usage is TRBJ2-1; the match to TRBD2 covers 8 bases. V gave up 0 bases and J gave up 0 bases; unmatched junction bases: 10. From germline, CDR1 is SGHVS and CDR2 FNYEAQ. CDR3 size: 19 residues.

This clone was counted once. CDR3 region: CASRNLGGYYGYTF. The CDR3 DNA reads as TGTGCCAGCAGAAACCTAGGGGGCTACTATGGCTACACCTTC. V gene TRBV27 combines with J gene TRBJ1-2, with 7 bases identical to TRBD1. This CDR3 has 14 residues. Germline trimming cut 6 bases from V and 3 bases from J; bases unmatched to any gene: 7. Looked up from germline, CDR1 is MNHEY and CDR2 is SMNVEV (reference sequence).

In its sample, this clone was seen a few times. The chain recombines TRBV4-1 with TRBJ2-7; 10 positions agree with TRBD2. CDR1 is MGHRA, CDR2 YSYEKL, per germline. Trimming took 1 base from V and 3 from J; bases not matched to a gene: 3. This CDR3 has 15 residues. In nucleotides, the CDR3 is TGCGCCAGCAGCCAAGCGCGGACTAGCGGCTACGAGCAGTACTTC. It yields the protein CASSQARTSGYEQYF.

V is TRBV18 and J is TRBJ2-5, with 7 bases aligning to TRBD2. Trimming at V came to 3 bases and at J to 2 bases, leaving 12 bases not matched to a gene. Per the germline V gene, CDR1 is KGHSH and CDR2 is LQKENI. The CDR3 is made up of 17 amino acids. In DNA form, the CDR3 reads TGTGCCAGCTCACCGAGGCTGACCAGCGGGGATCAAGAGACCCAGTACTTC. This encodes CASSPRLTSGDQETQYF.

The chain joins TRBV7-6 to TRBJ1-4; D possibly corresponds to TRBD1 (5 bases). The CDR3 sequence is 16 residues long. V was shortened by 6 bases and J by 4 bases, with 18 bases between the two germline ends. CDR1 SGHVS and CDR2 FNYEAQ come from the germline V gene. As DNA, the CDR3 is TGTGCCAGCAGTTGGGTCCTCGGGGGGGGTAATGAAAAACTGTTTTTT. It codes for CASSWVLGGGNEKLFF.

The CDR3 spells CASSENSFNTEAFF. The CDR3 nucleotides are TGTGCCAGCAGTGAAAATAGTTTTAACACTGAAGCTTTCTTT. The chain is built from TRBV6-1 and TRBJ1-1; D unresolved. V lost 2 bases, J lost 2 bases, and 9 bases lay in between. Germline V gene sequence: CDR1 MNHNS, CDR2 SASEGT. The CDR3 extends over 14 amino acids.

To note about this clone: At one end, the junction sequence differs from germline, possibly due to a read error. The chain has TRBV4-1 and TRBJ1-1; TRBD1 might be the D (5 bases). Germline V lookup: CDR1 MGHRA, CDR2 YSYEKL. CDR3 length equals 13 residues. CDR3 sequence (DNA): TGCGCCAGCAGCCAACCAGGGAACACTGAAGCTCTCTTT. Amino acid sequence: CASSQPGNTEALF.

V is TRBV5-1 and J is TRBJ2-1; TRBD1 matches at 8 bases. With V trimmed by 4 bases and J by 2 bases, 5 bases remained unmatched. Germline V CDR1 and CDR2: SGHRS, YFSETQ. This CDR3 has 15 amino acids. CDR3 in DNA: TGCGCCAGCAGCCTCAGGGGACAGGCCTACAATGAGCAGTTCTTC. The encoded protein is CASSLRGQAYNEQFF.

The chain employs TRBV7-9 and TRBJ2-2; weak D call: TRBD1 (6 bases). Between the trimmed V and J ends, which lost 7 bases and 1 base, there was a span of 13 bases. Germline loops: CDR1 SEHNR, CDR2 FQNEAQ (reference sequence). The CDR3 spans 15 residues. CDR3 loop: CASTWTVKNTGELFF. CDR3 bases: TGTGCCAGCACCTGGACAGTAAAGAACACCGGGGAGCTGTTTTTT.

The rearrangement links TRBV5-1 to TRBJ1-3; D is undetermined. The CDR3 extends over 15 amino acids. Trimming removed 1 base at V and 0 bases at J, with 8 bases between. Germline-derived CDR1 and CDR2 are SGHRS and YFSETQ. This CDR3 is CASSLSGSSGNTIYF. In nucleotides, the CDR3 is TGCGCCAGCAGCTTGTCCGGGAGCTCTGGAAACACCATATATTTT. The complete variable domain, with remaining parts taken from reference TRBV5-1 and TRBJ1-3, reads KAGVTQTPRYLIKTRGQQVTLSCSPISGHRSVSWYQQTPGQGLQFLFEYFSETQRNKGNFPGRFSGRQFSNSRSEMNVSTLELGDSALYLCASSLSGSSGNTIYFGEGSWLTVV.

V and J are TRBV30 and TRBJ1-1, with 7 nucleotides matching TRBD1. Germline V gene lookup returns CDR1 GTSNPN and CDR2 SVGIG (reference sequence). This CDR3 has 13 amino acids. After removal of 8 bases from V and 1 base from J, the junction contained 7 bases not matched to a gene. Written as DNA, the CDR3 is TGTGCCCGCAGGGGGTCGTGGAACACTGAAGCTTTCTTT. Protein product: CARRGSWNTEAFF.

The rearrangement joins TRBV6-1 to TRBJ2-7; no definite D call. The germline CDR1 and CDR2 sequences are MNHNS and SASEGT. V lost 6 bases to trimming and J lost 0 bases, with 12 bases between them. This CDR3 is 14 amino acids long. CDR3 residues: CASRIIGDSYEQYF. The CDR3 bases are TGTGCCAGCAGGATTATTGGAGACTCCTACGAGCAGTACTTC.

Here the CDR3 DNA reads TGTGCCAGCAGTCGGTGGTTAGACTACGAGCAGTACTTC. Amino acid sequence: CASSRWLDYEQYF. The chain combines TRBV6-1 with TRBJ2-7; D gene unclear. V lost 5 bases, J lost 3 bases, and 11 bases lay in between. Per the germline V gene, CDR1 is MNHNS and CDR2 is SASEGT. The CDR3 is 13 amino acids.

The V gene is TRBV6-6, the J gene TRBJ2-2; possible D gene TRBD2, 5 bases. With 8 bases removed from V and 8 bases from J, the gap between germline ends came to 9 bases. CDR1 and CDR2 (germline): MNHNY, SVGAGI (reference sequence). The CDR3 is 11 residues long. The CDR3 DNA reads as TGTGCCAGCCGGGGAGCGGGGGAGCTGTTTTTT. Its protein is CASRGAGELFF.

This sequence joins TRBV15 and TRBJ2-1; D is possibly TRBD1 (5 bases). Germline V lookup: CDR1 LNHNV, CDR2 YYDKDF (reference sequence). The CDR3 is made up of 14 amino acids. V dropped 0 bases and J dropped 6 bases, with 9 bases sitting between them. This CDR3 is CATSRDRGINEQFF. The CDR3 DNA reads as TGTGCCACCAGCAGAGATAGGGGTATCAATGAGCAGTTCTTC.

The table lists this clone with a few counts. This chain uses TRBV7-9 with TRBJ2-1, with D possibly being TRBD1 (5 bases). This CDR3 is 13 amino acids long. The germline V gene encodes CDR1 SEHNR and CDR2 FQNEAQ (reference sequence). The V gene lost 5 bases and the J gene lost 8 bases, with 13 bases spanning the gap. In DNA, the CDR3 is TGTGCCAGCAGCATCCATCAGGGCGATGAGCAGTTCTTC. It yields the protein CASSIHQGDEQFF.

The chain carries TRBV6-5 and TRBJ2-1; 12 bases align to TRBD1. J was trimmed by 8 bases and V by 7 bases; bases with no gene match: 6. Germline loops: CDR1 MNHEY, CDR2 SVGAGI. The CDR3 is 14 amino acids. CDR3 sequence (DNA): TGTGCCAGCAAGGGGACAGGGGGCGCGGATGAGCAGTTCTTC. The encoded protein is CASKGTGGADEQFF.

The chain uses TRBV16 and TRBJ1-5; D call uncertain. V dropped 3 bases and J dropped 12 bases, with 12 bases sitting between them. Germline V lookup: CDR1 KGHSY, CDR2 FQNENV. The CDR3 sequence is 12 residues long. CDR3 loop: CASSHSGRLQHF. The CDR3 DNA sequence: TGTGCCAGCAGCCATTCAGGCCGGCTCCAGCATTTT.

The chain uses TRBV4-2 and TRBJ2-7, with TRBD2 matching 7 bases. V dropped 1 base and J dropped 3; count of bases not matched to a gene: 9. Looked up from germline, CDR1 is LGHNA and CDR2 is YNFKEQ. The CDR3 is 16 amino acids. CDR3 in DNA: TGTGCCAGCAGCCAAGTTGGGAGGGACGGGATCTACGAGCAGTACTTC. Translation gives CASSQVGRDGIYEQYF.

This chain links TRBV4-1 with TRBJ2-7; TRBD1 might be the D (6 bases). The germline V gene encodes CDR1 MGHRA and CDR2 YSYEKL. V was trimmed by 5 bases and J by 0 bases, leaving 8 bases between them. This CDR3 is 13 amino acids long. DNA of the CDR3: TGCGCCAGCAGCTACAGGGTCTCCTACGAGCAGTACTTC. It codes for CASSYRVSYEQYF.

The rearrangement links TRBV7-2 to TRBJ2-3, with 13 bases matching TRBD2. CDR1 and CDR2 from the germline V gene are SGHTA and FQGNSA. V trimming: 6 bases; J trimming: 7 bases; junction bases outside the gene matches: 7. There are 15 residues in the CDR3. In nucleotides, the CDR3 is TGTGCCAGCAGTATCCAGGGACTAGCGGGGCATACGCAGTATTTT. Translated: CASSIQGLAGHTQYF.

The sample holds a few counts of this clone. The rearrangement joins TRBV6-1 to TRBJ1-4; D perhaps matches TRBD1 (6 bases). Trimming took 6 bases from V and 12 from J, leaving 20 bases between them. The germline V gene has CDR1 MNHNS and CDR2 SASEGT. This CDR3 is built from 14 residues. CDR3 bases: TGTGCCAGCAGCCTTAACAGGGAGGGACTCGAACTGTTTTTT. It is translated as CASSLNREGLELFF.

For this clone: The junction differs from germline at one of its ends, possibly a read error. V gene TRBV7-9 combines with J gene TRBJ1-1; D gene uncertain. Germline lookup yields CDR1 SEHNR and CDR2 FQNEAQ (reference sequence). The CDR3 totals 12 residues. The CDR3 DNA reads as TGTTCCAGCAGTCACGGAGGGACTGAAGCTTTCTTT. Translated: CSSSHGGTEAFF.

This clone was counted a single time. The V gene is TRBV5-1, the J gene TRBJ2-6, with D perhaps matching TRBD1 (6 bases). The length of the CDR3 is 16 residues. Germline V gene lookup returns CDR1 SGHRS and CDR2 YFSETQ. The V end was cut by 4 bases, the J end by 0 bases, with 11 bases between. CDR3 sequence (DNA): TGCGCCAGCAGCCCGGGACAAAGCTCTGGGGCCAACGTCCTGACTTTC. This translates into CASSPGQSSGANVLTF.

The chain's CDR3 is CASTSTGAGYNEQFF. CDR3 nucleotide sequence: TGTGCCAGCACTTCGACAGGGGCGGGCTACAATGAGCAGTTCTTC. The chain combines TRBV27 with TRBJ2-1; 8 bases line up with TRBD1. Germline CDR1 is MNHEY and CDR2 is SMNVEV (reference sequence). The CDR3 totals 15 residues. Trimming at V came to 7 bases and at J to 3 bases, leaving 8 bases not matched to a gene.